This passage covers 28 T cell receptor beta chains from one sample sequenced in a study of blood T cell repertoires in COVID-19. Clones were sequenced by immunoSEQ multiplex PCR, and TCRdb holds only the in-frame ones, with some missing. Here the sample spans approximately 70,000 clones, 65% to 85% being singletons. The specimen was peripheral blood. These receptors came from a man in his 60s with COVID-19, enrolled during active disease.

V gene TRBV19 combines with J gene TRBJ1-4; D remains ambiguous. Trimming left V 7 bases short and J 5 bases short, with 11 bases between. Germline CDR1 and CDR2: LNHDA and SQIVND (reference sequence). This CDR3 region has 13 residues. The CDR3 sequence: CASTPGRNEKLFF. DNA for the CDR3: TGTGCCAGTACTCCCGGGAGAAATGAAAAACTGTTTTTT.

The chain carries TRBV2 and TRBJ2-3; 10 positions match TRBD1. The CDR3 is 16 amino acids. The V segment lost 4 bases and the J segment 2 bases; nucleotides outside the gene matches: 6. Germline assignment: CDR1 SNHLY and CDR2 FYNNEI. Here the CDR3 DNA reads TGTGCCAGCAGTGCAGGCGGGACAGGGGTCACAGATACGCAGTATTTT. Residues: CASSAGGTGVTDTQYF.

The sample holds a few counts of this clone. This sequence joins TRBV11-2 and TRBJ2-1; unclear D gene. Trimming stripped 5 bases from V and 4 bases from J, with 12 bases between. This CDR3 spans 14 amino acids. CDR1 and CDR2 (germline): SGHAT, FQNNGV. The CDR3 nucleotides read TGTGCCAGCAGCGCTGTGAGGCGGTACAATGAGCAGTTCTTC. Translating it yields CASSAVRRYNEQFF.

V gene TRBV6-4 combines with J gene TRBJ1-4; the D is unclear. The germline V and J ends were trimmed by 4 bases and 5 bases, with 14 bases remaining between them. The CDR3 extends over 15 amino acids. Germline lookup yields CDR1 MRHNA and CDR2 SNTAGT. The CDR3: CASSAVTGRNEKLFF. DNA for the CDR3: TGTGCCAGCAGTGCCGTGACGGGAAGGAATGAAAAACTGTTTTTT.

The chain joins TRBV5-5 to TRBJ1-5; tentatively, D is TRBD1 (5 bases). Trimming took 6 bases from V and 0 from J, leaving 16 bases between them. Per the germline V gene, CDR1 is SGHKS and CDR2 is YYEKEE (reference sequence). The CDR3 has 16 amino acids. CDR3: CASTETGVYSNQPQHF. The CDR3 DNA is TGTGCCAGCACAGAGACGGGGGTTTATAGCAATCAGCCCCAGCATTTT.

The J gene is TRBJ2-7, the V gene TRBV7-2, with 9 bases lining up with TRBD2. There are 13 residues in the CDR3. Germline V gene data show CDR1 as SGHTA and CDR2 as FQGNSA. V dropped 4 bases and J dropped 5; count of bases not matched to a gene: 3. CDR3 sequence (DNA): TGTGCCAGCAGCTCGGGACTAGCTCACGAGCAGTACTTC. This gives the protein CASSSGLAHEQYF.

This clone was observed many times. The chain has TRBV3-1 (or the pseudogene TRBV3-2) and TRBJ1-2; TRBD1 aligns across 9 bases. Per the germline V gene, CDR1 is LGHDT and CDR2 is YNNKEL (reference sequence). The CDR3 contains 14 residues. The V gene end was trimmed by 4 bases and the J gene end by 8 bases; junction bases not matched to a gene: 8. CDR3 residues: CASSPLGTGHGYTF. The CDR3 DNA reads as TGTGCCAGCAGCCCCCTCGGGACAGGGCACGGCTACACCTTC.

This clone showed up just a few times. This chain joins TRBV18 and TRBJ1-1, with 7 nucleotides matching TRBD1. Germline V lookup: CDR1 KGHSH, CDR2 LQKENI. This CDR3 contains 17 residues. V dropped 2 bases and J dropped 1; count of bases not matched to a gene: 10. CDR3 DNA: TGTGCCAGCTCACCAATCTCTATGACAGGGCAGAACACTGAAGCTTTCTTT. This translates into CASSPISMTGQNTEAFF.

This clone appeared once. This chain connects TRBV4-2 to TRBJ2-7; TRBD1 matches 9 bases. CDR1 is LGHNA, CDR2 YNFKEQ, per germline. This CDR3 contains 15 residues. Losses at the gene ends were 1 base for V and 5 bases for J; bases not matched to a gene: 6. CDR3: CASSQGWTGVHEQYF. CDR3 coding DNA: TGTGCCAGCAGCCAAGGGTGGACAGGGGTCCACGAGCAGTACTTC.

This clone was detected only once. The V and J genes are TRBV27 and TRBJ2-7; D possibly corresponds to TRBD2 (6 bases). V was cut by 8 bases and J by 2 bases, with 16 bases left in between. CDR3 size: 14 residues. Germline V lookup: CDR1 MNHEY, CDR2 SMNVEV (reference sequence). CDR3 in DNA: TGTGCCAGCGCCCAAGCGGGTCCTCCCTACGAGCAGTACTTC. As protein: CASAQAGPPYEQYF.

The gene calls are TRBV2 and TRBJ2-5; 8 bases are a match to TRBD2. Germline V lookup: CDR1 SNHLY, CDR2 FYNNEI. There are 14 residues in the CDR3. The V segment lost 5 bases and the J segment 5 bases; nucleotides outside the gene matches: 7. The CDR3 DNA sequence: TGTGCCAGCAGTACTAGCGGCGGGTGGGAGACCCAGTACTTC. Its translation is CASSTSGGWETQYF.

The CDR3 DNA is TGTGCCAGCAGCCAAGTGCAGCGGGGATCTTCTGGGGCCAACGTCCTGACTTTC. Protein: CASSQVQRGSSGANVLTF. This chain connects TRBV3-1 (or the pseudogene TRBV3-2) to TRBJ2-6; TRBD2 matches at 7 bases. The CDR3 covers 18 residues. V trimming: 1 base; J trimming: 1 base; junction bases outside the gene matches: 7. The V gene's germline CDR1 is LGHDT and CDR2 YNNKEL (reference sequence).

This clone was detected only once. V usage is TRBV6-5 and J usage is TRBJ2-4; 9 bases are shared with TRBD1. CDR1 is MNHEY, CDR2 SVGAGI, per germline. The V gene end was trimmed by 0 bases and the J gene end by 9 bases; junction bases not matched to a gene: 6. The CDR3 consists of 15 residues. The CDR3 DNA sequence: TGTGCCAGCAGTTACTCGTGGACAGGGGAGGGCATTCAGTACTTC. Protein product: CASSYSWTGEGIQYF.

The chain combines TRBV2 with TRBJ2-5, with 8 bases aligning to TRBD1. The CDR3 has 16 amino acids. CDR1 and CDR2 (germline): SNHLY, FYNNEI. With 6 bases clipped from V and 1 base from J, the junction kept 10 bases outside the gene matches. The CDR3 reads CASSRDRGGSQETQYF. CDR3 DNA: TGTGCCAGCAGCCGCGACAGGGGAGGTAGCCAAGAGACCCAGTACTTC.

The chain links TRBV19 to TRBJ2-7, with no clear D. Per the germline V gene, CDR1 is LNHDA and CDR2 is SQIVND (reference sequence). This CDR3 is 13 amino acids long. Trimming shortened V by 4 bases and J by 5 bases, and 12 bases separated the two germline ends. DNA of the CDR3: TGTGCCAGTAGTAAAACTGCGGAGAACGAGCAGTACTTC. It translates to CASSKTAENEQYF.

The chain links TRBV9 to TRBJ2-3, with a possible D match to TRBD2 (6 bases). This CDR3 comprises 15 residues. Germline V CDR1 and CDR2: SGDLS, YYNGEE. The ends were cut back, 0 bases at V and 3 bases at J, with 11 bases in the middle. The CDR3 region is CASSVALEGTDTQYF. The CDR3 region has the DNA TGTGCCAGCAGCGTAGCTCTGGAGGGAACAGATACGCAGTATTTT. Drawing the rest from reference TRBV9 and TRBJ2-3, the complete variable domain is DSGVTQTPKHLITATGQRVTLRCSPRSGDLSVYWYQQSLDQGLQFLIQYYNGEERAKGNILERFSAQQFPDLHSELNLSSLELGDSALYFCASSVALEGTDTQYFGPGTRLTVL.

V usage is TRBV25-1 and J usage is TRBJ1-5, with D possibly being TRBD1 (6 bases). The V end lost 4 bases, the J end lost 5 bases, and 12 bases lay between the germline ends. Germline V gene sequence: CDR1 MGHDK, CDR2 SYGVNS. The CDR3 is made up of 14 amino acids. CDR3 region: CASSATGFDQPQHF. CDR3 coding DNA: TGTGCCAGCAGTGCGACAGGCTTCGATCAGCCCCAGCATTTT.

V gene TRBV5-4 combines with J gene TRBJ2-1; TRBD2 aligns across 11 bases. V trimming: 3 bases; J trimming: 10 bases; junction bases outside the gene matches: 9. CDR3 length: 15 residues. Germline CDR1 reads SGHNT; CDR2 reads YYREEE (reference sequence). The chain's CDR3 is CASSSGTSGPHEQFF. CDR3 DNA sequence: TGTGCCAGCAGCTCCGGGACTAGCGGCCCCCACGAGCAGTTCTTC.

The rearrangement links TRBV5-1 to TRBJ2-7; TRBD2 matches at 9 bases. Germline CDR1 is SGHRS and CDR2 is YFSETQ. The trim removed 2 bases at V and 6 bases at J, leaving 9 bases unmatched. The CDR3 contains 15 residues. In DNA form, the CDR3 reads TGCGCCAGCAGCTTCAACATGGCGGGAGGGGCCGAGCAGTACTTC. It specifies CASSFNMAGGAEQYF.

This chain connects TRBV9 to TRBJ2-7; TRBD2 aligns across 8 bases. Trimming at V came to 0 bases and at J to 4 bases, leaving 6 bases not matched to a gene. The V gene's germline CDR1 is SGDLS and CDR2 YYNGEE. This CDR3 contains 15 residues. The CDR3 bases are TGTGCCAGCAGCGTAGATGTCGGGGGGGTGTACGAGCAGTACTTC. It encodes CASSVDVGGVYEQYF.

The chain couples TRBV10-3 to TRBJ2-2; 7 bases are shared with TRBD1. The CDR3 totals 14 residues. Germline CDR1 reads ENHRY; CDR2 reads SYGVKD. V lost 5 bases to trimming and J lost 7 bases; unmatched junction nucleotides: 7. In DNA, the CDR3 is TGTGCCATCAGTAAACAGGGGTTGGACGGGGAGCTGTTTTTT. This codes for CAISKQGLDGELFF.

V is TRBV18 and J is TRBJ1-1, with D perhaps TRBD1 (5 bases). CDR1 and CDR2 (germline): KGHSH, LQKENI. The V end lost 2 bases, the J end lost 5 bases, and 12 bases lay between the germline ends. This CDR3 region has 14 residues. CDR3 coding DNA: TGTGCCAGCTCACCAAGGGGTGCGGATACTGAAGCTTTCTTT. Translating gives CASSPRGADTEAFF. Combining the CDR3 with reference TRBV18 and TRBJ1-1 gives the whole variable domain NAGVMQNPRHLVRRRGQEARLRCSPMKGHSHVYWYRQLPEEGLKFMVYLQKENIIDESGMPKERFSAEFPKEGPSILRIQQVVRGDSAAYFCASSPRGADTEAFFGQGTRLTVV.

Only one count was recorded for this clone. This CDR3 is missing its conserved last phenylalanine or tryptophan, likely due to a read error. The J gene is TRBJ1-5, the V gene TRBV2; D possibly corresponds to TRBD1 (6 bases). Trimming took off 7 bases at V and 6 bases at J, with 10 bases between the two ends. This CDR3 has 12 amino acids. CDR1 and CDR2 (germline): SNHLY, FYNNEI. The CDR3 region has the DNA TGTGCCAGCATGGGGGCCCGTCAGCCCCAGCATCTT. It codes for CASMGARQPQHL.

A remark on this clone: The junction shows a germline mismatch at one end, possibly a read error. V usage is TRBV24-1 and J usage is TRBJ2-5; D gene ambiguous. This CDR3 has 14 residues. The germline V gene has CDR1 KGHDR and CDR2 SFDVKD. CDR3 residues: CATSDSVAGETQYF. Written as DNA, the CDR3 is TGTGCCACCAGCGATTCGGTGGCCGGGGAGACCCAGTACTTC.

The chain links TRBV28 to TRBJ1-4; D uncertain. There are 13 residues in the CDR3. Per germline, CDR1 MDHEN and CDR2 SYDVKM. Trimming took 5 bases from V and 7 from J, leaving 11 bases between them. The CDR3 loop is CASSRDSAEKLFF. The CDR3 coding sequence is TGTGCCAGCAGTAGGGATAGCGCTGAAAAACTGTTTTTT.

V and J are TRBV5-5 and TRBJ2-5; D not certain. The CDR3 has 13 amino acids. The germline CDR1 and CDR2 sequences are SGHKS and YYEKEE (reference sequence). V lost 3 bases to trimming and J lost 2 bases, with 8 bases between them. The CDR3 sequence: CASSSRPQETQYF. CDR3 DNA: TGTGCCAGCAGCTCTAGACCGCAAGAGACCCAGTACTTC.

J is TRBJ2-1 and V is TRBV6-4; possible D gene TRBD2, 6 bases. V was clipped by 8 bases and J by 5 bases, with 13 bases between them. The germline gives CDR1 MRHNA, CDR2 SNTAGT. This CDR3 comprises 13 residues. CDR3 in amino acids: CASATGLNNEQFF. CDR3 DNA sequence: TGTGCCAGCGCAACGGGACTTAACAATGAGCAGTTCTTC.

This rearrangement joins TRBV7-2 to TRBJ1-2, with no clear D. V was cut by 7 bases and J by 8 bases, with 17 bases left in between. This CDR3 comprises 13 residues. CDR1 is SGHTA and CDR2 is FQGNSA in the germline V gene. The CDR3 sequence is CASKILPGEGYTF. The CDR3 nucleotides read TGTGCCAGCAAAATTCTTCCGGGTGAGGGCTACACCTTC.